The source of this T cell receptor (beta chain) is a study of CD8 T cells in ankylosing spondylitis. Findings and caveats of the study: Several of the motif variants were reported before in synovial fluid and blood from reactive arthritis. Clones tied to disease were said to be significantly enriched in matched ankylosing spondylitis synovial fluid.

TCRdb processed the 5' RACE reads anew with MiXCR; each CDR3 protein has one entry. The sample contains about 360,000 distinct CDR3 sequences, roughly 22% of which appear only once. This clonotype turned up a few times. Its target is unknown. The CDR3 contains 19 residues. V was pared by 4 bases and J by 0 bases, with 12 bases of the junction left unmatched. CDR1 SGDLS and CDR2 YYNGEE come from the germline V gene. The specimen was blood, either unsorted or a sorted T cell fraction (not recorded which). V usage is TRBV9 and J usage is TRBJ2-6, with 8 bases fitting TRBD1. The sequence came from a male donor with ankylosing spondylitis or in good health (not recorded which). CDR3 amino acids: CASSTRTGRPLSGANVLTF. The CDR3 DNA is TGTGCCAGCAGCACCCGGACAGGGCGTCCCCTCTCTGGGGCCAACGTCCTGACTTTC.